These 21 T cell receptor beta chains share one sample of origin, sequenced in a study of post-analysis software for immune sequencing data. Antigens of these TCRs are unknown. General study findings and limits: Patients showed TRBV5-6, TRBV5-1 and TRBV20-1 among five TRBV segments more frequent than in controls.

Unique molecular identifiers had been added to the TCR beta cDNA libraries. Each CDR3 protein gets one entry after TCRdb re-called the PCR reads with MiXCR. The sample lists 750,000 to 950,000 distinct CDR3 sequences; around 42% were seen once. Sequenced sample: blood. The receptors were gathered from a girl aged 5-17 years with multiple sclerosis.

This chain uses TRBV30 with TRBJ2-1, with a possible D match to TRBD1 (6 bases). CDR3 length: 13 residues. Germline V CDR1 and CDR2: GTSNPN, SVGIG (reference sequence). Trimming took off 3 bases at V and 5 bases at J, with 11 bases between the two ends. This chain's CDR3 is CAWSPDRDNEQFF. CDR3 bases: TGTGCCTGGAGCCCGGACAGAGACAATGAGCAGTTCTTC.

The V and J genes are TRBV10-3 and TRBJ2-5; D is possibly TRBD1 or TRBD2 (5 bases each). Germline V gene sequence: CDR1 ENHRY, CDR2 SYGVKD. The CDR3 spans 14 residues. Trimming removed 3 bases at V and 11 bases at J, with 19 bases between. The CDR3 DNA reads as TGTGCCATCAGTGACGGGCAGGGCTACTGGGAGCAGTACTTC. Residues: CAISDGQGYWEQYF.

The CDR3 protein is CASSQVGLAGTYEQYF. The CDR3 region has the DNA TGTGCCAGCAGCCAGGTTGGACTAGCGGGTACCTACGAGCAGTACTTC. The chain has TRBV4-2 and TRBJ2-7, with TRBD2 matching over 11 bases. Germline V gene lookup returns CDR1 LGHNA and CDR2 YNFKEQ. CDR3 length: 16 residues. Germline trimming cut 3 bases from V and 2 bases from J; bases unmatched to any gene: 6.

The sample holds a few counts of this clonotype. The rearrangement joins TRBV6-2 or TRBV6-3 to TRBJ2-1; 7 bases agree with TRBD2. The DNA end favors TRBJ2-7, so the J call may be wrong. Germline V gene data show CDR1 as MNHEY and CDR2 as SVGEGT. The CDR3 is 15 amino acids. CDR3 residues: CASSYSRGGFGEQYF. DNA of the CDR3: TGTGCCAGCAGTTACTCTCGGGGAGGGTTCGGGGAGCAGTACTTC.

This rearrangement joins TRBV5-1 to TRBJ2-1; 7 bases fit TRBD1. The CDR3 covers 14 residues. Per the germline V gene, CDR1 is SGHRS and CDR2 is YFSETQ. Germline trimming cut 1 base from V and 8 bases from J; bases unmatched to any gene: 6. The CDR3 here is CASSLQGVGDEQFF. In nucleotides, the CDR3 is TGCGCCAGCAGCTTGCAGGGGGTAGGGGATGAGCAGTTCTTC.

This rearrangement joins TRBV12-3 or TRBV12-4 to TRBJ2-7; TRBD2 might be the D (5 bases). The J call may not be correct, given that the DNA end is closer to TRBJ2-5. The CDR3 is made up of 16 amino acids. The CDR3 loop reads CASSLELGARRETQYF. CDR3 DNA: TGTGCCAGCAGTTTAGAGCTGGGCGCAAGGAGGGAGACCCAGTACTTC.

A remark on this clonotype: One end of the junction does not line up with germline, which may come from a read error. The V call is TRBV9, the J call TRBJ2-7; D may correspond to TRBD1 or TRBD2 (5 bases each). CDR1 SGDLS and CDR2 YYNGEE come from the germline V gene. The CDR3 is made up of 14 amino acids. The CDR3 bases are TGCGCCAGCAGCGTAGCTGGGACGGATTACGAGCAGTACTTC. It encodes CASSVAGTDYEQYF.

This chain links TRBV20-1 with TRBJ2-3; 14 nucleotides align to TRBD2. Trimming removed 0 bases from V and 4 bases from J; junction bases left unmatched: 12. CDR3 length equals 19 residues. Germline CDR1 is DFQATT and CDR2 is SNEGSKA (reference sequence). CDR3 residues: CSARDLSGTSGSSPDTQYF. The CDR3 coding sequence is TGCAGTGCTAGAGACCTATCCGGGACTAGCGGGAGTTCCCCAGATACGCAGTATTTT.

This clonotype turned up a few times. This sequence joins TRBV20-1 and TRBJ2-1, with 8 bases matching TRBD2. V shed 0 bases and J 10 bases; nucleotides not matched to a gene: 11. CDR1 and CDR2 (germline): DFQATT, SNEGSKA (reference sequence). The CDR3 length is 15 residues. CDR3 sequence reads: CSARDIAGGLQEQFF. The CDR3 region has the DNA TGCAGTGCTAGAGATATCGCGGGAGGATTACAGGAGCAGTTCTTC.

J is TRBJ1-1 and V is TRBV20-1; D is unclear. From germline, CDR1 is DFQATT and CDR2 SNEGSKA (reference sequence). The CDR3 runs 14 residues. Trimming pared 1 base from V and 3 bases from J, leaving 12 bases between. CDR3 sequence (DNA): TGCAGTGCTAGAGCTATTGAGAGGGACACTGAAGCTTTCTTT. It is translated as CSARAIERDTEAFF.

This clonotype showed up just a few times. CDR3: CATVRDRAQETQYF. DNA for the CDR3: TGTGCCACCGTGCGAGACAGAGCACAAGAGACCCAGTACTTC. V and J are TRBV15 and TRBJ2-5, with D perhaps TRBD1 (5 bases). V was shortened by 8 bases and J by 2 bases, with 15 bases between the two germline ends. In germline, CDR1 is LNHNV, CDR2 YYDKDF (reference sequence). The CDR3 contains 14 residues.

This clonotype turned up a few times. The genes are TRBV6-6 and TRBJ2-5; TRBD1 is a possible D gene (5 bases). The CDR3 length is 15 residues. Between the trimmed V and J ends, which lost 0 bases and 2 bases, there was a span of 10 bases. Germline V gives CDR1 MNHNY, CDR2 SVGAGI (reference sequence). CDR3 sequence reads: CASSYSPTVQETQYF. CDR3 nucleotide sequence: TGTGCCAGCAGTTACTCCCCGACAGTGCAAGAGACCCAGTACTTC.

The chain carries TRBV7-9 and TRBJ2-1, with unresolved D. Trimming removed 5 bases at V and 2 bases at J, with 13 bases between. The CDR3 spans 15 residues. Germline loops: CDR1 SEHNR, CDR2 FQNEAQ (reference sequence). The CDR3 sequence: CASSPSESTYNEQFF. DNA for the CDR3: TGTGCCAGCAGCCCCTCCGAGAGTACCTACAATGAGCAGTTCTTC.

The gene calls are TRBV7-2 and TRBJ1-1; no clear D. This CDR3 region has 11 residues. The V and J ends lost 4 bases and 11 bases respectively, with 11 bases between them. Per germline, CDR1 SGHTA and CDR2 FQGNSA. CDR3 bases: TGTGCCAGCAGCTCAAAGGTGGTGGCTTTCTTT. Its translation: CASSSKVVAFF. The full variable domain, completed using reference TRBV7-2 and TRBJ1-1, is GAGVSQSPSNKVTEKGKDVELRCDPISGHTALYWYRQSLGQGLEFLIYFQGNSAPDKSGLPSDRFSAERTGGSVSTLTIQRTQQEDSAVYLCASSSKVVAFFGQGTRLTVV.

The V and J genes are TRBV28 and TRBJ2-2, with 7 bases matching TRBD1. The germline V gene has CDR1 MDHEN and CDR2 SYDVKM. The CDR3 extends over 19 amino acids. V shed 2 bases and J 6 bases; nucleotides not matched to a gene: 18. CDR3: CASSLGLLQGSLGSGELFF. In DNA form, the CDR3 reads TGTGCCAGCAGTTTAGGACTTTTACAGGGGTCCCTCGGTTCCGGGGAGCTGTTTTTT.

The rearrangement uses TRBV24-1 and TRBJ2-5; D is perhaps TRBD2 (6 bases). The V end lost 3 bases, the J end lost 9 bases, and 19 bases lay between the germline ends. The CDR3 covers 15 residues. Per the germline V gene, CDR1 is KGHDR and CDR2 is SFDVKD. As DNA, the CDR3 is TGTGCCACCAGTGATACCGGGACTCCCACTGGGGCCCAGTACTTC. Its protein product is CATSDTGTPTGAQYF.

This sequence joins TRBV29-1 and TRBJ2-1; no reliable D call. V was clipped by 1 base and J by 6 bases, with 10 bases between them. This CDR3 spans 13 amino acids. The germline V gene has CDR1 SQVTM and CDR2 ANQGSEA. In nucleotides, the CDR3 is TGCAGCGTTGAAGGGTTAGTTGGCAATGAGCAGTTCTTC. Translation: CSVEGLVGNEQFF.

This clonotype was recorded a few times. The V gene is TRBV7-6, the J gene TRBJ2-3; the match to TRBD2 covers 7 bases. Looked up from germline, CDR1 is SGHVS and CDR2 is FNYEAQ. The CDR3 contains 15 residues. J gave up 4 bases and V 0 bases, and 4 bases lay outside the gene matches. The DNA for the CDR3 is TGTGCCAGCAGCTTAGCCGCGGGGGAGGCAGATACGCAGTATTTT. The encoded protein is CASSLAAGEADTQYF.

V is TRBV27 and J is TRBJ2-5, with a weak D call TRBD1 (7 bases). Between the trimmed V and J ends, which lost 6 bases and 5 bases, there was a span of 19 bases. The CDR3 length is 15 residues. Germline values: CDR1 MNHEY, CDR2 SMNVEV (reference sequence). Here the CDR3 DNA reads TGTGCCAGCAGCCTTATTACAGGGGCGGGGGAGACCCAGTACTTC. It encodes CASSLITGAGETQYF.

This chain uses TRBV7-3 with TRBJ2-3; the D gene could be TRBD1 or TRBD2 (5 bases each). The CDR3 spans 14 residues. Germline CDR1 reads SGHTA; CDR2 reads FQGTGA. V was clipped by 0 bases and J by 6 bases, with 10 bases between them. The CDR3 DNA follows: TGTGCCAGCAGCTTAACGGGACCCTCGGATACGCAGTATTTT. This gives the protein CASSLTGPSDTQYF.

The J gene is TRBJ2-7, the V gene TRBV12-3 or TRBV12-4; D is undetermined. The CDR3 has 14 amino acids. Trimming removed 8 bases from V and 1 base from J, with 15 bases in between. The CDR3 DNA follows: TGTGCCAGCCGATTTTCGGAAAGATCCTACGAGCAGTACTTC. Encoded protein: CASRFSERSYEQYF.